This TCR beta chain was captured by sequencing in a study of OX40 agonist ivuxolimab in advanced cancers. The V end was cut by 6 bases, the J end by 8 bases, with 13 bases between. The CDR3 length is 12 residues. CDR1 is SNHLY and CDR2 is FYNNEI in the germline V gene. This table comes from immunoSEQ multiplex PCR, and its TCRdb copy is limited to in-frame clones, with some not included. The sample lists fewer than 40,000 clones, 74% occurring once. The gene calls are TRBV2 and TRBJ1-1; D ambiguous. Here the sequenced sample was CD4+ or CD8+ T cells sorted from blood, taken in a trial of the OX40 agonist ivuxolimab. The TCR was taken from an adult with an advanced solid tumor such as melanoma, head and neck, liver or kidney cancer. This CDR3 reads CASRETRLEAFF. In DNA, the CDR3 is TGTGCCAGCAGGGAGACTAGGTTAGAAGCTTTCTTT.